This TCR beta chain was identified in a study of regulatory T cells in long-lasting Graves disease. This clonotype showed up many times. The antigen remains unidentified. Building of the TCR beta libraries involved iRepertoire HTBI primers and Arm-PCR of CDR3 regions. TCRdb re-derived calls from the multiplex PCR reads in MiXCR, one entry per CDR3 protein. The data contain 400,000 to 500,000 distinct CDR3 sequences, 22% of them seen just once; the ten biggest clones take up around 13%. Study-level findings and limits: Persistent disease samples used TRBV28, TRBJ1-2 and TRBJ2-5 preferentially.

Time point here: persistent/refractory GD, antithyroid drugs over 5 years with positive TRAb. The TCR library used RNA extracted from PBMCs. Tubes containing EDTA received roughly 8.8 milliliters of drawn peripheral blood. CDR1 SGHRS and CDR2 YFSETQ come from the germline V gene. V lost 4 bases to trimming and J lost 4 bases, with 11 bases between them. This CDR3 contains 13 residues. The receptor comes from a female donor with Graves disease. The specimen comprised peripheral blood mononuclear cells (PBMCs), sampled when the disease was refractory, from a patient treated with antithyroid drugs. The chain is built from TRBV5-1 and TRBJ1-2, with D unresolved. DNA for the CDR3: TGCGCCAGCAGCCATCCGGACGGCTATGGCTACACCTTC. Translating gives CASSHPDGYGYTF.